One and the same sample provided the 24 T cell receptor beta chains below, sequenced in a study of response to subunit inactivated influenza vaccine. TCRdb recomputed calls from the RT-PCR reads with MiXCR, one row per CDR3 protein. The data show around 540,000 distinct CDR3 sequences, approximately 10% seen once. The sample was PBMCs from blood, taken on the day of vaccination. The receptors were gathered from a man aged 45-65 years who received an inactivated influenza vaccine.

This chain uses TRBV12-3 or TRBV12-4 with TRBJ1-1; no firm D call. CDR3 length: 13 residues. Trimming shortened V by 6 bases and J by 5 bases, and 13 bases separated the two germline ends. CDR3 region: CASSRRWGTEAFF. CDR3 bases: TGTGCCAGCAGCCGCCGGTGGGGAACTGAAGCTTTCTTT.

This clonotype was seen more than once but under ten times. The CDR3 nucleotides are TGTGCCAGCAGCCCCACTCTGGACAGGGTGGAAGAGACCCAGTACTTC. It codes for CASSPTLDRVEETQYF. The chain carries TRBV7-6 and TRBJ2-5; 8 positions agree with TRBD1. CDR3 length: 16 residues. V trimming: 5 bases; J trimming: 3 bases; junction bases outside the gene matches: 11. Germline V gives CDR1 SGHVS, CDR2 FNYEAQ.

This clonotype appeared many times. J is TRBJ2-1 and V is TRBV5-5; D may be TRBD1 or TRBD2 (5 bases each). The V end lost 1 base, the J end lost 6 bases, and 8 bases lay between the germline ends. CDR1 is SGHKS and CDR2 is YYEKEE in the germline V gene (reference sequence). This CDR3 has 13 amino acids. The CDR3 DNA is TGTGCCAGCAGCTTGTTGGGACCCAATGAGCAGTTCTTC. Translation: CASSLLGPNEQFF.

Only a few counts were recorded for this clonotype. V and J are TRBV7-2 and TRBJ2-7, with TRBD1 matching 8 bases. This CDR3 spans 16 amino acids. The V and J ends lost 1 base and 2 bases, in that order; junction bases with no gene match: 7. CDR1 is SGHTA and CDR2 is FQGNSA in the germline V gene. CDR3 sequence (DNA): TGTGCCAGCAGCTTAGAACCGGGACAGGCCACCTACGAGCAGTACTTC. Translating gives CASSLEPGQATYEQYF.

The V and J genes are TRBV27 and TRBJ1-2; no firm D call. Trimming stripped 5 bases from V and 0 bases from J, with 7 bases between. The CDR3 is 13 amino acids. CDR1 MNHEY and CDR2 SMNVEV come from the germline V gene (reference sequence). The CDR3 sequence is CASSAQTNYGYTF. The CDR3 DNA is TGTGCCAGCAGTGCCCAGACTAACTATGGCTACACCTTC.

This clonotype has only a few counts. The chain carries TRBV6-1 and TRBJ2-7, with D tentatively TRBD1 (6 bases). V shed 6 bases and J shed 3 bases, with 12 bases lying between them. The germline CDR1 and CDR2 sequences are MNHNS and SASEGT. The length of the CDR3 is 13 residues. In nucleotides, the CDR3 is TGTGCCAGCAGGTCAGGACAGAGCTACGAGCAGTACTTC. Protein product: CASRSGQSYEQYF.

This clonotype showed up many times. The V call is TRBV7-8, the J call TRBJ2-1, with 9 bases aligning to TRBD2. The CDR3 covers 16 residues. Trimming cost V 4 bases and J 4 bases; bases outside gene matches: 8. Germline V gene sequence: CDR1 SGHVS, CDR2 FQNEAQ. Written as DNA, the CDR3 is TGTGCCAGCAGCTCAAGCGGGACTAGCCGTTACAATGAGCAGTTCTTC. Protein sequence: CASSSSGTSRYNEQFF.

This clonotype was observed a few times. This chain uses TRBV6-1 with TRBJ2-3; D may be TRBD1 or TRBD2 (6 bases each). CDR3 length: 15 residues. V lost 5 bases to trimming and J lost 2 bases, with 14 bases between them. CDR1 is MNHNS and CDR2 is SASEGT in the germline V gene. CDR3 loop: CASSPGGRHTDTQYF. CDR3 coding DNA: TGTGCCAGCAGTCCTGGGGGGCGTCACACAGATACGCAGTATTTT.

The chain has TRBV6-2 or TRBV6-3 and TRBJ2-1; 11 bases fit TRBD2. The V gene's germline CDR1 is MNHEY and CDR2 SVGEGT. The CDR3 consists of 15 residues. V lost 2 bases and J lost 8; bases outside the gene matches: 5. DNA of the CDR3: TGTGCCAGCAGTTACGACACTAGCGGGAGTTATGAGCAGTTCTTC. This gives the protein CASSYDTSGSYEQFF.

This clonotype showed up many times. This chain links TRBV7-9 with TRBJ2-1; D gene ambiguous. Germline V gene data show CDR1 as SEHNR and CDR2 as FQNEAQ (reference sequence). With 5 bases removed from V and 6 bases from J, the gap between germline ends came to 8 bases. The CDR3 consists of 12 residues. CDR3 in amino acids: CASSTAFNEQFF. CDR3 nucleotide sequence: TGTGCCAGCAGCACAGCCTTCAATGAGCAGTTCTTC.

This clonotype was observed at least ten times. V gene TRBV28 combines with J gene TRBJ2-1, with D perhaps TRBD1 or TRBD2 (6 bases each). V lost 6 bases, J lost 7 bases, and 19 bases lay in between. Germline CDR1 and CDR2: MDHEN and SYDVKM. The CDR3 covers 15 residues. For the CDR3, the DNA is TGTGCCAGCAGGAGAGCTAGCGTGAGGGGGAATGAGCAGTTCTTC. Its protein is CASRRASVRGNEQFF.

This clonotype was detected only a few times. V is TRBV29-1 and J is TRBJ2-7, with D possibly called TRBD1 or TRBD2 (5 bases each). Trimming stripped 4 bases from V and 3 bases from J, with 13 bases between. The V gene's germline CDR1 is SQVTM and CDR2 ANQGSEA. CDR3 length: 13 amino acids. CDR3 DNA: TGCAGCGTTGGAAGGGACGGAAACTACGAGCAGTACTTC. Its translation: CSVGRDGNYEQYF.

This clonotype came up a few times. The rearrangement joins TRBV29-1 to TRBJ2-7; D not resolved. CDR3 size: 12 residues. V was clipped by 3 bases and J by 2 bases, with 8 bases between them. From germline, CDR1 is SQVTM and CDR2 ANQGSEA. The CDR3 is CSVEADTYEQYF. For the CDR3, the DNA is TGCAGCGTTGAGGCCGATACCTACGAGCAGTACTTC.

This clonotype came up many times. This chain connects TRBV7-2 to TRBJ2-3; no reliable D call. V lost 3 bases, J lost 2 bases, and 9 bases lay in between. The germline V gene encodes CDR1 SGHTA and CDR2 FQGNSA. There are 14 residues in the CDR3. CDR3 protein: CASSFRSNTDTQYF. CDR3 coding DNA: TGTGCCAGCAGCTTCAGGTCGAACACAGATACGCAGTATTTT.

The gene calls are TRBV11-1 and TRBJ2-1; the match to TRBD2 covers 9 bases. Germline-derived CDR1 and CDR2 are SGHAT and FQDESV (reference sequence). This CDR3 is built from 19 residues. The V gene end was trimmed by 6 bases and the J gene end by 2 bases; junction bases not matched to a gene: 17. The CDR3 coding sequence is TGTGCCAGCAGGCCAGGGGGGAGTAGCGGGGGACCGCCCTACAATGAGCAGTTCTTC. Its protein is CASRPGGSSGGPPYNEQFF.

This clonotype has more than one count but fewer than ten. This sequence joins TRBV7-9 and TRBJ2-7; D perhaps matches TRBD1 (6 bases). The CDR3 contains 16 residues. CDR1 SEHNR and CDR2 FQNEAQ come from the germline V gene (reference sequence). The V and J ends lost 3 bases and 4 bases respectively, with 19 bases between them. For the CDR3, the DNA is TGTGCCAGCAGCTTGGGTGTGGTGGACAGCGAGTACGAGCAGTACTTC. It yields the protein CASSLGVVDSEYEQYF.

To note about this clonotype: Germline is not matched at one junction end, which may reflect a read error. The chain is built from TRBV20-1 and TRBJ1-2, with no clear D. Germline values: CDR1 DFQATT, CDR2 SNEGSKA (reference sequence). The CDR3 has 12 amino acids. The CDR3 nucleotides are TGCAGTGCTCGAGACGGAGCCTATGGCTACACCTTC. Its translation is CSARDGAYGYTF.

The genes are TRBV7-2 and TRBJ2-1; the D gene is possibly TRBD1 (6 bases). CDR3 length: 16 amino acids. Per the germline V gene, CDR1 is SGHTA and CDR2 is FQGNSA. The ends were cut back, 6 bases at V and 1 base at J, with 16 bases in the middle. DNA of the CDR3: TGTGCCAGCAGTCCCCTACAGGGTAGTTCCTACAATGAGCAGTTCTTC. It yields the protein CASSPLQGSSYNEQFF.

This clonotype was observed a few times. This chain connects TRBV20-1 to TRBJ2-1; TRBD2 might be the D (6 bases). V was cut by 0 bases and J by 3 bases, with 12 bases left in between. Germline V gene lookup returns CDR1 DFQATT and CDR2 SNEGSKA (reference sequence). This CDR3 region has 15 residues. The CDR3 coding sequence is TGCAGTGCTAGAGAGGTGGGACTTAGCTACAATGAGCAGTTCTTC. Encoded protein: CSAREVGLSYNEQFF.

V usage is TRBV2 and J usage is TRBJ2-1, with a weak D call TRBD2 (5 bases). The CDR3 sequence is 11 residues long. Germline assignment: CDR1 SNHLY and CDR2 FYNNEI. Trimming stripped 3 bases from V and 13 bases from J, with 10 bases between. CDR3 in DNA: TGTGCCAGCAGTGACCTAGCCCGTCAGTTCTTC. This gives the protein CASSDLARQFF.

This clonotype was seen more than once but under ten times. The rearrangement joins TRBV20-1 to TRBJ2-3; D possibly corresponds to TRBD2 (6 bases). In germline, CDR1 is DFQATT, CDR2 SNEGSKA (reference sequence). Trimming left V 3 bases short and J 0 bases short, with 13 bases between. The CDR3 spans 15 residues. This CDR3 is CSASLSGRSTDTQYF. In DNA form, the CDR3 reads TGCAGTGCTAGTTTATCCGGGAGAAGCACAGATACGCAGTATTTT.

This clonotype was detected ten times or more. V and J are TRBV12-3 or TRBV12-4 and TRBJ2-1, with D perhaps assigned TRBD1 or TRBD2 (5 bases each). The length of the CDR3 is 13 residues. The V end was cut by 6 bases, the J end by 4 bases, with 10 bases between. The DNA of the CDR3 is TGTGCCAGCAGACATGGGACGTACAATGAGCAGTTCTTC. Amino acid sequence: CASRHGTYNEQFF.

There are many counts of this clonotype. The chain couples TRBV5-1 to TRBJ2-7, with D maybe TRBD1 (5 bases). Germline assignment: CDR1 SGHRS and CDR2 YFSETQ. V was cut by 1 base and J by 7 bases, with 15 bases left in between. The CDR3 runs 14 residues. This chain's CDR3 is CASSLSREGDEQYF. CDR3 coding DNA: TGCGCCAGCAGCTTGTCTAGGGAAGGGGATGAGCAGTACTTC.

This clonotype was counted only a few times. CDR3 nucleotides: TGTGCCAGCAGTTCTGCTCCACCCGGGTCTTGGGGTTACAATGAGCAGTTCTTC. Translating it yields CASSSAPPGSWGYNEQFF. The chain is built from TRBV2 and TRBJ2-1; no clear D. This CDR3 has 18 amino acids. Germline V gives CDR1 SNHLY, CDR2 FYNNEI. Trimming pared 5 bases from V and 4 bases from J, leaving 24 bases between.